These 21 T cell receptor beta chains came from one sample sequenced in a study of control samples from healthy donors and cancer patients. Repertoires were generated with immunoSEQ multiplex PCR, while TCRdb's copy carries only in-frame clones and drops some. The sample comprises 70,000 or so clones, roughly 80% of which are singletons, and about 15% rests with the top ten. Sequencing input: blood. All receptors derive from a man aged 50 or older in good health.

The chain uses TRBV18 and TRBJ1-4; D call uncertain. From germline, CDR1 is KGHSH and CDR2 LQKENI. Trimming took off 1 base at V and 6 bases at J, with 6 bases between the two ends. There are 13 residues in the CDR3. The CDR3 here is CASSPLGDEKLFF. CDR3 in DNA: TGTGCCAGCTCACCACTCGGGGATGAAAAACTGTTTTTT.

For the CDR3, the DNA is TGTGCCAGCAGCTCAGCGGGAGGTGCCGAGCAGTACTTC. Protein product: CASSSAGGAEQYF. V usage is TRBV7-7 and J usage is TRBJ2-7, with TRBD2 matching over 9 bases. With 4 bases clipped from V and 6 bases from J, the junction kept 4 bases outside the gene matches. This CDR3 region has 13 residues. Looked up from germline, CDR1 is SSHAT and CDR2 is FNYEAQ (reference sequence).

The chain couples TRBV15 to TRBJ1-4; D gene ambiguous. CDR3 length: 15 residues. Trimming cost V 6 bases and J 0 bases, with 11 bases left between them. In germline, CDR1 is LNHNV, CDR2 YYDKDF (reference sequence). This CDR3 is CATRRWATTNEKLFF. The CDR3 DNA follows: TGTGCCACCAGGCGCTGGGCGACAACTAATGAAAAACTGTTTTTT.

The chain has TRBV28 and TRBJ1-6; weak D call: TRBD1 (5 bases). CDR3 length: 13 residues. Germline V CDR1 and CDR2: MDHEN, SYDVKM. Trimming took 7 bases from V and 8 from J, leaving 12 bases between them. CDR3 sequence: CASTPGGDSPLHF. The CDR3 nucleotides are TGTGCCAGCACCCCTGGGGGTGATTCACCCCTCCACTTT.

This clone was counted a single time. The chain has TRBV30 and TRBJ2-5; D may be TRBD1 (5 bases). The ends were cut back, 1 base at V and 10 bases at J, with 16 bases in the middle. This CDR3 has 13 amino acids. Germline-derived CDR1 and CDR2 are GTSNPN and SVGIG (reference sequence). The CDR3 DNA reads as TGTGCCTGGAGTGCCTCGACAGCCCGCGGCCAGTACTTC. It yields the protein CAWSASTARGQYF. Full variable domain (outside the CDR3, taken from reference TRBV30 and TRBJ2-5): SQTIHQWPATLVQPVGSPLSLECTVEGTSNPNLYWYRQAAGRGLQLLFYSVGIGQISSEVPQNLSASRPQDRQFILSSKKLLLSDSGFYLCAWSASTARGQYFGPGTRLLVL.

This clone was detected only a few times. CDR3 DNA: TGCAGCGCCCATGAAGGTGCAAACATTCAGTACTTC. This gives the protein CSAHEGANIQYF. The rearrangement links TRBV29-1 to TRBJ2-4; no clear D gene. V was clipped by 7 bases and J by 6 bases, with 13 bases between them. The germline CDR1 and CDR2 sequences are SQVTM and ANQGSEA. This CDR3 has 12 amino acids.

The J gene is TRBJ2-7, the V gene TRBV5-1, with D possibly called TRBD1 or TRBD2 (5 bases each). The CDR3 runs to 14 residues. CDR1 is SGHRS and CDR2 is YFSETQ in the germline V gene. Between the trimmed V and J ends, which lost 2 bases and 7 bases, there was a span of 16 bases. CDR3 DNA sequence: TGCGCCAGCAGCTTCACGGGGCGGGCTAGGGAGCAGTACTTC. Residues: CASSFTGRAREQYF.

The chain is built from TRBV24-1 and TRBJ2-1; possible D gene TRBD2, 7 bases. From germline, CDR1 is KGHDR and CDR2 SFDVKD. There are 15 residues in the CDR3. Trimming took 5 bases from V and 2 from J, leaving 12 bases between them. CDR3 DNA sequence: TGTGCCACCAGTGGGACCGGGGGGCCCTACAATGAGCAGTTCTTC. The encoded protein is CATSGTGGPYNEQFF.

This clone was seen once. This chain connects TRBV24-1 to TRBJ2-1; the match to TRBD1 covers 10 bases. The CDR3 consists of 15 residues. Unmatched junction bases numbered 4, after V lost 4 bases and J lost 5 bases. Germline loops: CDR1 KGHDR, CDR2 SFDVKD. In nucleotides, the CDR3 is TGTGCCACCAGTGAGACAGGGGGCGCTAACAATGAGCAGTTCTTC. Amino acids: CATSETGGANNEQFF.

This clone was found once. The J gene is TRBJ2-3, the V gene TRBV28; 8 positions match TRBD1. J was trimmed by 3 bases and V by 5 bases; bases with no gene match: 1. This CDR3 is 13 amino acids long. Germline assignment: CDR1 MDHEN and CDR2 SYDVKM. The chain's CDR3 is CASSRDRTDTQYF. The CDR3 nucleotides are TGTGCCAGCAGTCGGGACAGGACAGATACGCAGTATTTT.

The V call is TRBV3-1 (or the pseudogene TRBV3-2), the J call TRBJ2-1; 10 nucleotides agree with TRBD2. V lost 4 bases to trimming and J lost 8 bases; unmatched junction nucleotides: 8. CDR3 length equals 15 residues. Germline lookup yields CDR1 LGHDT and CDR2 YNNKEL (reference sequence). The CDR3 spells CASSRQGLASHEQFF. The CDR3 DNA sequence: TGTGCCAGCAGCCGTCAGGGACTAGCGTCACATGAGCAGTTCTTC.

The J gene is TRBJ2-3, the V gene TRBV5-1, with TRBD2 matching 7 bases. In germline, CDR1 is SGHRS, CDR2 YFSETQ. This CDR3 has 13 amino acids. V lost 7 bases and J lost 5; bases outside the gene matches: 7. DNA for the CDR3: TGCGCCAGCCGCGCGGGAGATGTAGATACGCAGTATTTT. It specifies CASRAGDVDTQYF.

The chain combines TRBV7-6 with TRBJ2-1; D perhaps matches TRBD2 (7 bases). Trimming pared 2 bases from V and 8 bases from J, leaving 16 bases between. Per the germline V gene, CDR1 is SGHVS and CDR2 is FNYEAQ. The CDR3 has 15 residues. The CDR3 bases are TGTGCCAGCAGCTTAAATGGGGGGGCGAACGATGAGCAGTTCTTC. Encoded protein: CASSLNGGANDEQFF.

The CDR3 protein is CASSLQGAPGNTIYF. The CDR3 region has the DNA TGCGCCAGCAGCCTGCAGGGGGCGCCTGGAAACACCATATATTTT. This sequence joins TRBV5-1 and TRBJ1-3; 8 bases are shared with TRBD1. Germline values: CDR1 SGHRS, CDR2 YFSETQ. This CDR3 has 15 residues. Trimming took 4 bases from V and 2 from J; bases not matched to a gene: 5.

This rearrangement joins TRBV6-4 to TRBJ2-7, with 9 bases lining up with TRBD2. Losses at the gene ends were 4 bases for V and 5 bases for J; bases not matched to a gene: 9. Germline lookup yields CDR1 MRHNA and CDR2 SNTAGT. There are 15 residues in the CDR3. Here the CDR3 reads CASSVRGASGNEQYF. CDR3 bases: TGTGCCAGCAGTGTCAGGGGGGCTAGCGGGAACGAGCAGTACTTC.

This chain links TRBV6-2 or TRBV6-3 with TRBJ2-6; TRBD1 is a possible D gene (5 bases). CDR3 length: 15 amino acids. The germline CDR1 and CDR2 sequences are MNHEY and SVGEGT. With 2 bases removed from V and 1 base from J, the gap between germline ends came to 6 bases. The DNA for the CDR3 is TGTGCCAGCAGTTACGACAGTTCTGGGGCCAACGTCCTGACTTTC. Its protein is CASSYDSSGANVLTF.

V and J are TRBV7-7 and TRBJ2-1; no clear D. V was trimmed by 1 base and J by 4 bases, leaving 11 bases between them. Germline V gene sequence: CDR1 SSHAT, CDR2 FNYEAQ (reference sequence). The CDR3 totals 15 residues. The CDR3 loop reads CASSLGSGLYNEQFF. CDR3 coding DNA: TGTGCCAGCAGCTTAGGGTCCGGCCTATACAATGAGCAGTTCTTC. Based on the CDR3 plus reference TRBV7-7 and TRBJ2-1, the full variable domain is GAGVSQSPRYKVTKRGQDVTLRCDPISSHATLYWYQQALGQGPEFLTYFNYEAQPDKSGLPSDRFSAERPEGSISTLTIQRTEQRDSAMYRCASSLGSGLYNEQFFGPGTRLTVL.

J is TRBJ2-1 and V is TRBV6-2 or TRBV6-3; TRBD2 matches at 8 bases. Germline-derived CDR1 and CDR2 are MNHEY and SVGEGT. V shed 5 bases, J shed 6 bases, and the junction held 3 bases outside the gene matches. This CDR3 has 13 residues. CDR3 nucleotides: TGTGCCAGCAGTGGACTAGCAGGCAATGAGCAGTTCTTC. Amino acids: CASSGLAGNEQFF.

The count of this clone is one. The chain combines TRBV20-1 with TRBJ1-1, with D unresolved. CDR1 DFQATT and CDR2 SNEGSKA come from the germline V gene (reference sequence). This CDR3 region has 11 residues. Between the trimmed V and J ends, which lost 6 bases and 7 bases, there was a span of 12 bases. CDR3 nucleotides: TGCAGTGCAAGGCCGGGCCTTGAAGCTTTCTTT. As protein: CSARPGLEAFF.

The V gene is TRBV5-1, the J gene TRBJ2-3; weak D call: TRBD1 (6 bases). Germline V CDR1 and CDR2: SGHRS, YFSETQ. Deletions cut 0 bases from V and 2 bases from J, with 13 bases between. This CDR3 spans 16 amino acids. This CDR3 reads CASSLADSPDTDTQYF. The CDR3 DNA is TGCGCCAGCAGCTTGGCGGACAGCCCTGACACAGATACGCAGTATTTT.

In its sample, this clone was seen a few times. The rearrangement uses TRBV15 and TRBJ1-1, with 11 bases matching TRBD1. The CDR3 runs 15 residues. Losses at the gene ends were 5 bases for V and 8 bases for J; bases not matched to a gene: 10. The germline CDR1 and CDR2 sequences are LNHNV and YYDKDF (reference sequence). The CDR3 is CATSSHRDRGVEAFF. The DNA of the CDR3 is TGTGCCACCAGCTCCCACCGGGACAGGGGGGTAGAAGCTTTCTTT.